The sequence of this T cell receptor (beta chain) was determined in a study of T cell responses to AZD1222 COVID-19 vaccine. Clones were read by immunoSEQ multiplex PCR, and TCRdb kept only the in-frame ones, dropping some. The sample has about 120,000 clones, 85% to 90% seen once. CDR3 size: 16 residues. Trimming took 3 bases from V and 4 from J; bases not matched to a gene: 4. Germline values: CDR1 MNHEY, CDR2 SVGAGI. The sample here was peripheral blood, taken on day 0 of AZD1222 vaccination. The receptor was derived from an adult in good health. The chain carries TRBV6-5 and TRBJ2-1, with 12 bases aligning to TRBD2. CDR3 sequence reads: CASSYSGLAGYNEQFF. The CDR3 region has the DNA TGTGCCAGCAGTTATTCTGGACTAGCGGGGTACAATGAGCAGTTCTTC.